The 6 T cell receptor beta chains listed next were all sequenced from one sample in a study of vaccination and CD4 T cells after COVID-19 (dated by TCRdb to between 2021 and 2023). What this sample's treatment or condition label stands for: approximately nine-day PBMC culture with coronavirus spike peptide pools or control peptides (ViraFEST assay). The library came from PCR. Reads for this sample came from an Illumina iSeq 100. At the Johns Hopkins FTIC core, DNA from the cultured CD4+ T cells underwent TCR sequencing with the Oncomine TCR Beta short-read assay. TCRdb handled the public reads itself, with Q25 trimming in fastp and clone calling in MiXCR, and kept productive beta chains. Entries are consolidated by CDR3 protein sequence, retaining the most common genes and DNA. The sample table lists some 14,000 distinct CDR3 sequences, roughly 50% of them with a count of one. About a tenth of the sample belongs to the ten largest clones.

Antigens of these TCRs are unknown. Sequenced here: CD4+ T cells from blood, cultured in vitro, sampled before SARS-CoV-2 vaccination. The origin of the receptors is a human donor who had recovered from COVID-19.

The gene calls are TRBV12-3 or TRBV12-4 and TRBJ1-2, with TRBD1 matching over 10 bases. There are 15 residues in the CDR3. V gave up 1 base and J gave up 8 bases; unmatched junction bases: 7. CDR3 loop: CASSLVGQGGLGYTF. The CDR3 DNA reads TGTGCCAGCAGTTTAGTTGGACAGGGGGGATTGGGCTACACCTTC.

The chain joins TRBV6-4 to TRBJ2-3; 7 bases line up with TRBD2. V shed 2 bases, J shed 4 bases, and the junction held 3 bases outside the gene matches. CDR1 is MRHNA and CDR2 is SNTAGT in the germline V gene. The CDR3 extends over 14 amino acids. The CDR3 sequence: CASSDGSGADTQYF. CDR3 in DNA: TGTGCCAGCAGTGACGGGAGCGGGGCAGATACGCAGTATTTT.

This clonotype was recorded a few times. The chain recombines TRBV27 with TRBJ1-6; 8 positions agree with TRBD1. The CDR3 length is 15 residues. V lost 5 bases and J lost 0; bases outside the gene matches: 0. Germline V CDR1 and CDR2: MNHEY, SMNVEV (reference sequence). In nucleotides, the CDR3 is TGTGCCAGCAGTGGACAGGGCTCCTATAATTCACCCCTCCACTTT. Its translation is CASSGQGSYNSPLHF.

The V and J genes are TRBV20-1 and TRBJ2-7; TRBD2 matches at 7 bases. Germline trimming cut 2 bases from V and 5 bases from J; bases unmatched to any gene: 12. The CDR3 runs 15 residues. The germline gives CDR1 DFQATT, CDR2 SNEGSKA (reference sequence). This CDR3 reads CSARTVAGWGHEQYF. For the CDR3, the DNA is TGCAGTGCTAGAACCGTAGCGGGTTGGGGTCACGAGCAGTACTTC.

The gene calls are TRBV11-2 and TRBJ1-1, with 9 nucleotides matching TRBD1. The CDR3 has 14 residues. The germline V gene encodes CDR1 SGHAT and CDR2 FQNNGV. The ends lost 7 bases at V and 1 base at J; junction bases unmatched: 4. The CDR3 reads CASTWGQGNTEAFF. As DNA, the CDR3 is TGTGCCAGCACATGGGGACAGGGGAACACTGAAGCTTTCTTT.

The chain combines TRBV20-1 with TRBJ2-3, with a tentative D call TRBD2 (5 bases). Germline-derived CDR1 and CDR2 are DFQATT and SNEGSKA (reference sequence). The length of the CDR3 is 14 residues. The ends were cut back, 0 bases at V and 2 bases at J, with 9 bases in the middle. CDR3 in amino acids: CSAREGGSTDTQYF. The DNA of the CDR3 is TGCAGTGCTAGAGAAGGCGGGTCCACAGATACGCAGTATTTT.